In this sample, the clone carrying this T cell receptor beta chain turned up many times. Molecular barcoding with unique molecular identifiers was used for the TCRbeta library. TCRdb reprocessed the PCR reads via MiXCR and lists one record per CDR3 protein. The table includes about 400,000 distinct CDR3 sequences, 20% detected once. The data stem from a study of T-cell reconstitution after alpha-beta-depleted transplantation in children. The V gene lost 2 bases and the J gene lost 6 bases, with 5 bases spanning the gap. From germline, CDR1 is MGHRA and CDR2 YSYEKL. There are 12 residues in the CDR3. The TCR sequence derives from a human donor who donated a stem cell graft to a child with acute myeloid leukemia. The chain uses TRBV4-1 and TRBJ2-1; D gene unclear. Specimen: PBMCs from the stem cell graft donor, collected from the stem cell graft. CDR3 in DNA: TGCGCCAGCAGCCAAATTTTCAATGAGCAGTTCTTC. It encodes CASSQIFNEQFF.